Sequencing of this T cell receptor (beta chain) was carried out in a study of radiation and T cells in renal cell carcinoma. Study overall: Nephrectomy followed 15 Gy stereotactic body radiation by 4 weeks.

In the case of this clone: Its target is not known.

Clones were read by immunoSEQ multiplex PCR, and TCRdb kept only the in-frame ones, dropping some. This table has 100,000 to 150,000 clones, 81% appearing once. Time point described: blood 2 weeks post-SBRT. Treatment indicated: 15 Gy SBRT to primary tumor, nephrectomy 4 weeks later. Findings and caveats of the study: From baseline, blood top tumor clonotypes peaked at 2 weeks post-radiation.

V was cut by 3 bases and J by 3 bases, with 9 bases left in between. CDR3 length: 14 residues. CDR1 and CDR2 (germline): SGHRS, YFSETQ. This receptor was identified in a man aged 50-60 years with renal cell carcinoma. The specimen comprised blood, sampled from a patient whose treatment included radiotherapy and nephrectomy. V is TRBV5-1 and J is TRBJ1-4; D is undetermined. The CDR3 is CASSSDGANEKLFF. In DNA, the CDR3 is TGCGCCAGCAGCTCAGACGGAGCTAATGAAAAACTGTTTTTT. The variable domain in full, completed from reference TRBV5-1 and TRBJ1-4, reads KAGVTQTPRYLIKTRGQQVTLSCSPISGHRSVSWYQQTPGQGLQFLFEYFSETQRNKGNFPGRFSGRQFSNSRSEMNVSTLELGDSALYLCASSSDGANEKLFFGSGTQLSVL.